This entry features one T cell receptor beta chain sequence. The target antigen is unknown. The CDR3 spans 14 residues. V lost 0 bases and J lost 2, with 7 bases in between. Germline loops: CDR1 MNHEY, CDR2 SVGAGI. TCRdb's copy holds only in-frame clones and misses some; the assay was immunoSEQ multiplex PCR. The data contain more than 9,500 clones, approximately 85% of them singletons. The data are from a study of monozygotic twins with cystic fibrosis. Background on the study: With about 15 PCR cycles, barcoded libraries came from approximately 2.8 micrograms of fragmented DNA.

Overall study results and limits: Nucleotide-identical clonotype sharing was significantly higher within monozygotic CF twin pairs than between unrelated CF individuals.

The V call is TRBV6-5, the J call TRBJ1-1; D is unclear. This TCR came from a young man with cystic fibrosis. Sequencing was performed on blood. The CDR3 here is CASSYSTVNTEAFF. CDR3 DNA: TGTGCCAGCAGTTACTCAACAGTAAACACTGAAGCTTTCTTT.